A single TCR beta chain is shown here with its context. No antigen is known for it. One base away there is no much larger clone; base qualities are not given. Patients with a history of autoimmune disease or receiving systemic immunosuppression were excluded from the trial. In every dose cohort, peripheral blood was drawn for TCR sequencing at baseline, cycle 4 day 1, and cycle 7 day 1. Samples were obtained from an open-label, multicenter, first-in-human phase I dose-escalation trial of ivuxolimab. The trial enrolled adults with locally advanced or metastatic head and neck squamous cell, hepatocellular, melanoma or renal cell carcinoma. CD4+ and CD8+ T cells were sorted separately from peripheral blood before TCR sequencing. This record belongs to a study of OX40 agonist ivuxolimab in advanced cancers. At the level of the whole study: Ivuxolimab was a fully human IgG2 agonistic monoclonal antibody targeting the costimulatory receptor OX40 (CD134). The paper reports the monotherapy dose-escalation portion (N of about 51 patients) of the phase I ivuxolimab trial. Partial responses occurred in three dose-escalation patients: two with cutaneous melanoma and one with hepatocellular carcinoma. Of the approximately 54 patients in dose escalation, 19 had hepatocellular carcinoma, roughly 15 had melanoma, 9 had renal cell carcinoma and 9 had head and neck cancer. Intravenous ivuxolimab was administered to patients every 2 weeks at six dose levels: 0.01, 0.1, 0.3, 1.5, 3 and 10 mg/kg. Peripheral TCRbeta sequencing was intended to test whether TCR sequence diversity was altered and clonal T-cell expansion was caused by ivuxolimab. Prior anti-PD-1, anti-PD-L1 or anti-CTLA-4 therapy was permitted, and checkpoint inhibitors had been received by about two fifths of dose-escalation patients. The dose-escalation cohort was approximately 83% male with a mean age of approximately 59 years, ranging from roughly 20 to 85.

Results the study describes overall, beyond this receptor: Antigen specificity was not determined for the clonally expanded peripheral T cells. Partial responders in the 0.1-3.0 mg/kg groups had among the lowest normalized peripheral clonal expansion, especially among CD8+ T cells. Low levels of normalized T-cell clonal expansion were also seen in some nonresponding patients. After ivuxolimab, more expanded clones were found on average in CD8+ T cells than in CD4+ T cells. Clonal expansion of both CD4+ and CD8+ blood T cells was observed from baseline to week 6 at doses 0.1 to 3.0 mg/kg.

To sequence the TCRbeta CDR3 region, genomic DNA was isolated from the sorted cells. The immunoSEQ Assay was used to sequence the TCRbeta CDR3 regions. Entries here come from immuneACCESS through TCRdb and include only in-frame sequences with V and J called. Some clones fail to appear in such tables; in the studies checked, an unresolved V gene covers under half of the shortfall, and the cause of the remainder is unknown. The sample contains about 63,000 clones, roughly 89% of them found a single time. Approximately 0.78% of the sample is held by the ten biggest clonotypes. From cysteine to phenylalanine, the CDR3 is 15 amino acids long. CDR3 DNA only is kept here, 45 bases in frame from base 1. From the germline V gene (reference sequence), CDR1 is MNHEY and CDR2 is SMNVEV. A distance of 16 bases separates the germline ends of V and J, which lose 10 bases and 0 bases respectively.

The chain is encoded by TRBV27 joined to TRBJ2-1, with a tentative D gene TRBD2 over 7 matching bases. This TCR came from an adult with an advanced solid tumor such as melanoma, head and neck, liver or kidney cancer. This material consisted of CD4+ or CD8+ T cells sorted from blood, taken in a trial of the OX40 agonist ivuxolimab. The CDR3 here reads CATRGAGLSYNEQFF. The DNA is TGTGCCACTCGGGGGGCGGGCCTCTCCTACAATGAGCAGTTCTTC.